This is a list of T cell receptor beta chains from one sample in a study of blood T cell repertoires in COVID-19. TCRdb's table, derived via immunoSEQ multiplex PCR, lists solely in-frame clones and lacks some. The table records nearly 350,000 clones, roughly 90% of them present only once. The sequencing sample was made of peripheral blood. These receptors were taken from a woman in her 70s with COVID-19, enrolled during active disease. The CDR3 runs from the conserved cysteine through the conserved F or W. Each record gives: J gene, D gene, clone size, V gene, CDR3 protein, CDR3 DNA. A D gene is named only where the DNA matches it firmly. Expanded clones are given a class, and other clones once, few, many or no size at all.

TRBJ1-5,NA,NA,TRBV21-1,CASSTGGCRQGRDQPQHF,TGTGCCAGCAGCACCGGGGGGTGCCGACAGGGGAGAGATCAGCCCCAACATTTT
TRBJ1-2,NA,many,TRBV5-6,CASSLDQANYGYTF,TGTGCCAGCAGCTTGGATCAGGCTAACTATGGCTACACCTTC
TRBJ1-2,NA,NA,TRBV7-9,CASSLPLPQSYTF,TGTGCCAGCAGCCTCCCCCTCCCTCAGAGCTACACCTTC
TRBJ1-5,NA,NA,TRBV12-3/TRBV12-4,CASSLAGNQPQHF,TGTGCCAGCAGTTTGGCAGGGAATCAGCCCCAGCATTTT
TRBJ2-3,TRBD2,NA,TRBV10-3,CAISESTSGGVSTDTQYF,TGTGCCATCAGTGAGTCGACTAGCGGGGGGGTTAGCACAGATACGCAGTATTTT
TRBJ2-5,NA,NA,TRBV14,CASSQEGRDSFGETQYF,TGTGCCAGCAGCCAAGAGGGGCGGGACTCGTTCGGGGAGACCCAGTACTTC
TRBJ1-1,TRBD1,few,TRBV5-1,CASSSTGQGTTEAFF,TGCGCCAGCAGCTCGACAGGACAGGGGACCACTGAAGCTTTCTTT
TRBJ1-1,NA,NA,TRBV2,CASSQQGNTEAFF,TGTGCCAGCAGTCAACAGGGGAACACTGAAGCTTTCTTT
TRBJ1-1,NA,NA,TRBV19,CASSIAPGQLNTEAFF,TGTGCCAGTAGTATAGCTCCCGGACAGCTAAACACTGAAGCTTTCTTT
TRBJ1-5,NA,once,TRBV6-4,CASSVYAGFDQPQHF,TGTGCCAGCAGTGTGTATGCAGGATTTGATCAGCCCCAGCATTTT
TRBJ1-2,NA,NA,TRBV28,CASSPTDEWGYTF,TGTGCCAGCAGTCCGACAGATGAGTGGGGCTACACCTTC
TRBJ1-2,NA,NA,TRBV4-3,CASSQDTGGTGGYTF,TGCGCCAGCAGCCAAGATACGGGGGGAACCGGGGGCTACACCTTC
TRBJ1-1,TRBD1,once,TRBV29-1,CSVGGQGLNEAFF,TGCAGCGTTGGGGGACAGGGGCTAAATGAAGCTTTCTTT
TRBJ1-1,TRBD1,NA,TRBV27,CVSRGGWSTTEAFF,TGTGTCAGCAGGGGGGGATGGTCGACCACTGAAGCTTTCTTT
TRBJ2-2,TRBD1,NA,TRBV18,CASSPGQGQNTGELFF,TGTGCCAGCTCACCCGGACAGGGCCAGAACACCGGGGAGCTGTTTTTT
TRBJ2-3,TRBD2,NA,TRBV4-2,CASSQDSSLAGGITDTQYF,TGTGCCAGCAGCCAAGATTCTTCTCTAGCGGGGGGCATAACAGATACGCAGTATTTT
TRBJ2-3,TRBD2,NA,TRBV4-1,CASSQEQREGDTQYF,TGCGCCAGCAGCCAAGAACAAAGGGAGGGAGATACGCAGTATTTT
TRBJ2-7,TRBD1,NA,TRBV27,CASSLGTGASYEQYF,TGTGCCAGCAGTTTAGGGACAGGGGCTTCCTACGAGCAGTACTTC
TRBJ2-1,NA,NA,TRBV19,CASSIRGGNEQFF,TGTGCCAGTAGTATAAGGGGGGGCAATGAGCAGTTCTTC
TRBJ2-5,NA,many,TRBV18,CASSPRGQETQYF,TGTGCCAGCTCACCCAGGGGACAAGAGACCCAGTACTTC
TRBJ1-2,TRBD1,NA,TRBV9,CASSAPGGAGYGYTF,TGTGCCAGCAGCGCCCCAGGGGGCGCAGGGTATGGCTACACCTTC
TRBJ2-1,TRBD2,few,TRBV2,CASSDGSGGIRSYNEQFF,TGTGCCAGCAGTGATGGGAGCGGGGGAATACGCTCCTACAATGAGCAGTTCTTC
TRBJ2-1,NA,NA,TRBV6-4,CASSDSTGKGNEQFF,TGTGCCAGCAGTGACTCAACGGGGAAAGGAAATGAGCAGTTCTTC
TRBJ1-1,TRBD1,NA,TRBV9,CASSVSQGAHTEAFF,TGTGCCAGCAGCGTATCGCAGGGGGCGCATACTGAAGCTTTCTTT
TRBJ1-6,TRBD1,NA,TRBV6-5,CASSRTGLSPLHF,TGTGCCAGCAGCCGGACAGGGCTTTCACCCCTCCACTTT
TRBJ2-3,TRBD1,NA,TRBV3-1/TRBV3-2,CASSQDLGQGPSTQYF,TGTGCCAGCAGCCAAGACTTGGGACAGGGGCCTTCTACGCAGTATTTT
TRBJ1-2,NA,once,TRBV14,CASSQEGSYGYTF,TGTGCCAGCAGCCAAGAGGGGAGTTATGGCTACACCTTC
TRBJ2-7,TRBD1,NA,TRBV5-5,CASSYTGGNYEQYF,TGTGCCAGCAGTTATACAGGGGGGAACTACGAGCAGTACTTC
TRBJ2-1,TRBD2,NA,TRBV19,CASSKTSASLRDNEQFF,TGTGCCAGTAGTAAGACTAGCGCGTCGCTAAGGGACAATGAGCAGTTCTTC
TRBJ2-2,NA,once,TRBV21-1,CASSKRGQGSTGELFF,TGTGCCAGCAGCAAAAGGGGACAGGGTAGCACCGGGGAGCTGTTTTTT
TRBJ1-2,TRBD1,NA,TRBV3-1/TRBV3-2,CASSQGWGQGAYGYTF,TGTGCCAGCAGCCAAGGTTGGGGACAGGGCGCCTATGGCTACACCTTC
TRBJ1-4,TRBD1,NA,TRBV7-8,CASSSGTGVEKLFF,TGTGCCAGCAGCTCCGGGACAGGGGTTGAAAAACTGTTTTTT
TRBJ1-1,TRBD1,NA,TRBV7-9,CASSPGTGSVGNTEAFF,TGTGCCAGCAGCCCCGGGACAGGGTCGGTTGGGAACACTGAAGCTTTCTTT
TRBJ1-2,NA,NA,TRBV7-9,CASSSLSVGRDYGYTF,TGTGCCAGCAGCTCGTTATCGGTGGGGAGGGACTATGGCTACACCTTC
TRBJ1-2,TRBD1,few,TRBV6-6,CASTTGQGGIGYTF,TGTGCCAGCACAACCGGACAGGGAGGAATCGGCTACACCTTC
TRBJ2-5,TRBD1,NA,TRBV18,CASSPGDSQETQYF,TGTGCCAGCTCACCAGGGGACAGCCAAGAGACCCAGTACTTC
TRBJ1-5,TRBD1,NA,TRBV24-1,CATSDTTGTGDQPQHF,TGTGCCACCAGTGATACCACCGGGACAGGGGATCAGCCCCAGCATTTT
TRBJ1-5,NA,NA,TRBV5-3,CARSLAQRGNQPQHF,TGTGCCAGAAGCTTGGCCCAACGGGGCAATCAGCCCCAGCATTTT
TRBJ1-1,NA,NA,TRBV12-3/TRBV12-4,CASRSAGGTEAFF,TGTGCCAGCAGATCCGCGGGGGGCACTGAAGCTTTCTTT
TRBJ1-5,NA,few,TRBV19,CASSIERGGRNQPQHF,TGTGCCAGTAGTATAGAACGAGGAGGACGCAATCAGCCCCAGCATTTT
TRBJ2-5,TRBD2,NA,TRBV24-1,CATSDSGEGETQYF,TGTGCCACCAGTGATTCGGGGGAGGGAGAGACCCAGTACTTC
TRBJ1-4,TRBD1,NA,TRBV2,CASSEGTGVNEKLFF,TGTGCCAGCAGTGAGGGGACAGGGGTTAATGAAAAACTGTTTTTT
TRBJ1-5,TRBD1,NA,TRBV4-3,CASSQVLTGDQPQHF,TGCGCCAGCAGCCAAGTATTGACAGGGGATCAGCCCCAGCATTTT
TRBJ2-7,NA,few,TRBV9,CASSVEAGAPYEQYF,TGTGCCAGCAGCGTAGAGGCGGGGGCCCCTTACGAGCAGTACTTC
TRBJ1-3,TRBD1,NA,TRBV5-1,CASSLTPGQGALFSGNTIYF,TGCGCCAGCAGCTTGACCCCGGGACAGGGGGCTCTATTCTCTGGAAACACCATATATTTT
TRBJ1-1,NA,NA,TRBV12-3/TRBV12-4,CASSYRYSEAFF,TGTGCCAGCAGCTACAGGTACTCTGAAGCTTTCTTT
TRBJ1-1,NA,NA,TRBV7-2,CASSLFVRVNTEAFF,TGTGCCAGCAGCTTATTCGTCCGAGTGAACACTGAAGCTTTCTTT
TRBJ2-7,NA,few,TRBV5-1,CASSLDAASYEQYF,TGCGCCAGCAGCTTGGACGCAGCGTCCTACGAGCAGTACTTC
TRBJ1-2,NA,NA,TRBV6-5,CASSSPGSYGYTF,TGTGCCAGCAGTAGCCCCGGGAGCTATGGCTACACCTTC
TRBJ1-1,NA,NA,TRBV7-8,CASSLARNTEAFF,TGTGCCAGCAGCTTAGCTCGGAACACTGAAGCTTTCTTT